This T cell receptor (beta chain) stems from a study of blood T cell repertoires in COVID-19. Study-level background: T cells, B-cell-depleted T cells, or PBMCs provided the cDNA or gDNA that served as material.

Methods used by the authors: The authors estimated nucleated cell counts from reference gene primer amplification. The table came from immunoSEQ multiplex PCR; TCRdb's copy has only in-frame clones and leaves some out. V and J calls and clone size follow that table, whereas D and trimming were derived from the DNA. The sample carries 100,000 to 150,000 clones, 82% recorded once. The ends lost 1 base at V and 8 bases at J; junction bases unmatched: 19. The CDR3 consists of 20 residues. Germline CDR1 is LNHDA and CDR2 is SQIVND (reference sequence). The clonotype was recovered from a human donor in a cohort sampled during active COVID-19. The chain carries TRBV19 and TRBJ1-4; 10 bases are shared with TRBD1. Sequences were obtained from peripheral blood. Here the CDR3 DNA reads TGTGCCAGTAGTATAGGCTGGGACAGGGGCCCCATAGGGGTGCGCGAAAAACTGTTTTTT. It encodes CASSIGWDRGPIGVREKLFF.